A selection of T cell receptor beta chains follows, all from one sample in a study of regulatory T cells in long-lasting Graves disease. Each CDR3 protein is one row after TCRdb ran MiXCR on the multiplex PCR reads. The table has about 430,000 distinct CDR3 sequences, 15% seen once. The sample also formed part of further work on T cells in Graves' hyperthyroidism and ophthalmopathy.

The specimen was peripheral blood mononuclear cells (PBMCs), collected at new diagnosis, from a patient treated with antithyroid drugs. The receptor source for this set is a middle-aged woman with Graves disease. Both conserved end residues are part of each CDR3. The D gene is left open where the match is weak. Clone size is stated in some rows and not others, as once, few, many or a class when expanded.

TRBJ2-1,TRBV7-9,TRBD2,many,CASSLVGLATWEQFF,TGTGCCAGCAGCTTAGTGGGACTAGCCACCTGGGAGCAGTTCTTC
TRBJ2-3,TRBV11-3,.,many,CASSLTQNTDTQYF,TGTGCCAGCAGCTTGACCCAGAACACAGATACGCAGTATTTT
TRBJ2-7,TRBV2,.,.,CASSERALKKAYEQYF,TGTGCCAGCAGTGAAAGGGCCCTCAAAAAGGCTTACGAGCAGTACTTC
TRBJ2-7,TRBV27,.,many,CASRFTGLMYEQYF,TGTGCCAGCAGATTTACAGGACTCATGTACGAGCAGTACTTC
TRBJ2-1,TRBV18,TRBD2,many,CASSPRLASHNEQFF,TGTGCCAGCTCACCACGACTAGCGAGTCACAATGAGCAGTTCTTC
TRBJ2-2,TRBV7-9,TRBD1,many,CASSSQGTGELFF,TGCGCCAGCAGCTCACAGGGGACCGGGGAGCTGTTTTTT
TRBJ2-5,TRBV10-3,.,many,CAISEVGLETQYF,TGTGCCATCAGTGAAGTGGGGCTAGAGACCCAGTACTTC
TRBJ1-1,TRBV5-1,TRBD1,many,CASRTGAMNTEAFF,TGCGCCAGCCGTACAGGGGCCATGAACACTGAAGCTTTCTTT
TRBJ2-1,TRBV12-3/TRBV12-4,TRBD2,many,CASSLSGTNSYNEQFF,TGTGCCAGCAGTTTAAGCGGGACCAACTCCTACAATGAGCAGTTCTTC
TRBJ2-1,TRBV18,TRBD2,many,CASSLNSGSSYNEQFF,TGTGCCAGCTCACTAAATAGCGGGAGCTCCTACAATGAGCAGTTCTTC
TRBJ1-1,TRBV11-2,.,.,CASRPTGERAFF,TGTGCCAGCAGGCCGACAGGCGAGAGGGCTTTCTTT
TRBJ2-3,TRBV28,.,many,CASSMGRVDTQYF,TGTGCCAGCAGTATGGGACGGGTAGATACGCAGTATTTT
TRBJ2-1,TRBV3-1,.,many,CASSPRRYNEQFF,TGTGCCAGCAGCCCCCGACGGTACAATGAGCAGTTCTTC
TRBJ1-1,TRBV7-9,.,.,CASDRGDGTANTEAFF,TGTGCCAGCGATAGGGGGGATGGGACCGCGAACACTGAAGCTTTCTTT
TRBJ2-7,TRBV4-2,.,few,CASSHVHGGDGYEQYF,TGTGCCAGCAGCCACGTACACGGAGGGGACGGCTACGAGCAGTACTTC
TRBJ2-5,TRBV12-3/TRBV12-4,.,many,CASGDSNTQETQYF,TGTGCCAGCGGGGACTCCAATACTCAAGAGACCCAGTACTTC
TRBJ2-3,TRBV6-1,.,.,CASTDKFTDTQYF,TGTGCCAGCACCGACAAGTTCACAGATACGCAGTATTTT
TRBJ2-1,TRBV2,TRBD1,many,CASSPGQGADEQFF,TGTGCCAGCAGTCCGGGACAGGGGGCGGATGAGCAGTTCTTC
TRBJ2-7,TRBV7-8,.,many,CASSLRNYEQYF,TGTGCCAGCAGCCTCAGGAATTACGAGCAGTACTTC
TRBJ1-1,TRBV5-6,.,many,CASSFTRTGEGEAFF,TGTGCCAGCAGCTTCACTAGGACTGGGGAGGGTGAAGCTTTCTTT
TRBJ2-3,TRBV7-9,.,few,CASSLGGTLADTQYF,TGTGCCAGCAGCTTAGGAGGGACTTTGGCAGATACGCAGTATTTT
TRBJ2-1,TRBV18,TRBD2,.,CASSPPVGPAGEGEQFF,TGTGCCAGCTCACCCCCCGTTGGTCCAGCGGGAGAGGGTGAGCAGTTCTTC
TRBJ2-3,TRBV6-2/TRBV6-3,TRBD1,.,CASSYGQGVDTDTQYF,TGTGCCAGCAGTTATGGACAGGGGGTCGACACAGATACGCAGTATTTT
TRBJ1-5,TRBV28,.,many,CASSLRGGLPNFRGNQPQHF,TGTGCCAGCAGTTTAAGGGGTGGGCTACCCAACTTCAGAGGCAATCAGCCCCAGCATTTT
TRBJ2-3,TRBV12-3/TRBV12-4,TRBD2,few,CASSLFSSGSADTQYF,TGTGCCAGCAGTTTATTCTCTAGCGGGAGTGCAGATACGCAGTATTTT
TRBJ2-5,TRBV19,.,many,CASSIARGYQETQYF,TGTGCCAGTAGTATTGCACGGGGGTACCAAGAGACCCAGTACTTC
TRBJ2-5,TRBV6-2/TRBV6-3,.,.,CASSYSDQETQYF,TGTGCCAGCAGTTACTCGGATCAAGAGACCCAGTACTTC
TRBJ2-1,TRBV28,TRBD2,.,CASSPATSGRDNEQFF,TGTGCCAGCAGTCCCGCGACTAGCGGGAGGGATAATGAGCAGTTCTTC
TRBJ2-1,TRBV7-9,TRBD1,.,CASSRLPGQGINEQFF,TGTGCCAGCAGCCGATTGCCGGGACAGGGAATCAATGAGCAGTTCTTC
TRBJ2-7,TRBV28,.,.,CASSLASESSSYEQYF,TGTGCCAGCAGTTTGGCTAGCGAGAGCAGCTCCTACGAGCAGTACTTC
TRBJ2-7,TRBV10-3,TRBD2,many,CAISTAGVPTYEQYF,TGTGCCATCAGTACAGCGGGAGTGCCAACCTACGAGCAGTACTTC
TRBJ2-2,TRBV4-1,.,.,CASSQPLGGTGELFF,TGCGCCAGCAGCCAACCTCTAGGTGGCACCGGGGAGCTGTTTTTT
TRBJ1-1,TRBV19,.,many,CASSSGRGNTEAFF,TGTGCCAGCAGTTCAGGCCGGGGAAACACTGAAGCTTTCTTT
TRBJ2-7,TRBV7-8,.,many,CASSSLAALISYEQYF,TGTGCCAGCAGCTCTTTAGCGGCCCTGATCTCCTACGAGCAGTACTTC
TRBJ2-4,TRBV15,.,.,CATSRLGQEGNIQYF,TGTGCCACCAGCAGACTCGGACAGGAGGGAAACATTCAGTACTTC
TRBJ1-1,TRBV20-1,TRBD1,few,CSADRGNTEAFF,TGCAGTGCGGACAGGGGGAACACTGAAGCTTTCTTT
TRBJ1-2,TRBV5-1,.,few,CASSLGQGGGGYTF,TGCGCCAGCAGCTTGGGCCAGGGAGGTGGTGGCTACACCTTC
TRBJ2-1,TRBV27,TRBD2,many,CASRPGGSYNEQFF,TGTGCCAGCAGGCCGGGAGGCTCCTACAATGAGCAGTTCTTC
TRBJ2-5,TRBV7-8,TRBD1,many,CASSPEGWDRYQETQYF,TGTGCCAGCAGCCCCGAGGGATGGGACAGGTACCAAGAGACCCAGTACTTC
TRBJ1-6,TRBV4-3,TRBD1,.,CASSQQGALGPLHF,TGCGCCAGCAGCCAGCAGGGGGCGCTGGGTCCCCTCCACTTT